This TCR beta chain was found in a study of T cell repertoires in ileal Crohn's disease. For the study at large: All patients had surgery for stricturing (61%) or penetrating (around 39%) disease. M6 samples are neoterminal ileum biopsies from postoperative colonoscopy.

V dropped 3 bases and J dropped 5 bases, with 13 bases sitting between them. The CDR3 is 15 residues long. From germline, CDR1 is LNHNV and CDR2 YYDKDF (reference sequence). Time point defined: neoterminal ileum biopsy at postoperative endoscopy, about 6 months after surgery. Profiling relied on immunoSEQ multiplex PCR, and the TCRdb table lists in-frame clones only, not all of them. Altogether about 62,000 clones are present, around 90% being singletons, with the ten largest covering about 2%. The rearrangement uses TRBV15 and TRBJ1-4; the D is unclear. Sequencing used ileal tissue. The source of this sequence is an adult with Crohn's disease. The DNA of the CDR3 is TGTGCCACCAGCAGGGTCAGTCACGTCAATGAAAAACTGTTTTTT. Encoded protein: CATSRVSHVNEKLFF.